Detailed here is one TCR beta chain. What it binds is unknown. This record belongs to a study of cytomegalovirus exposure and HLA in healthy donors. A multiplex PCR was run with 60 Vbeta primers and 13 Jbeta primers. The protocol was immunoSEQ multiplex PCR, while the TCRdb copy is restricted to in-frame clones and leaves out a portion. The data contain roughly 100,000 clones, just under 85% of them singletons. Notes on the study in general: Researchers catalogued approximately 160 TCR beta chains as cytomegalovirus-associated.

Sequencing was performed on PBMCs. This clonotype originated in a woman under 30 in good health and CMV-seropositive.

The CDR3 here is CAVGQGAFSYEQYF. The CDR3 DNA reads as TGTGCCGTGGGACAGGGGGCGTTTAGCTACGAGCAGTACTTC. The V gene is TRBV27, the J gene TRBJ2-7; 12 nucleotides agree with TRBD1. The V gene end was trimmed by 11 bases and the J gene end by 3 bases; junction bases not matched to a gene: 8. The CDR3 loop spans 14 amino acids. Germline CDR1 MNHEY, CDR2 SMNVEV (reference sequence).